This TCR beta chain was obtained from a study of blood T cell repertoires in COVID-19. As for the study in general: Spain, Italy and the United States supplied samples that represented acute and convalescent COVID-19. T cells, B-cell-depleted T cells, or PBMCs supplied cDNA or gDNA.

From germline, CDR1 is SEHNR and CDR2 FQNEAQ (reference sequence). The CDR3 has 15 residues. In the original analysis: Amplification of reference gene primers was used by the study to estimate nucleated cell counts. Assay used: immunoSEQ multiplex PCR; TCRdb lists only in-frame clones, some missing. The V and J calls and clone size are taken from that table; D and trimming were inferred from the DNA. This sample has 200,000 to 250,000 clones; 88% occur once, and the top ten carry approximately 2.6%. This receptor was identified in a woman in her sixties or seventies with acute or convalescent COVID-19. This chain connects TRBV7-9 to TRBJ2-2; D may be TRBD2 (6 bases). Sequenced input: peripheral blood. The CDR3 region is CAAPRRETNTGELFF. CDR3 nucleotides: TGTGCAGCCCCACGGAGGGAGACGAACACCGGGGAGCTGTTTTTT.